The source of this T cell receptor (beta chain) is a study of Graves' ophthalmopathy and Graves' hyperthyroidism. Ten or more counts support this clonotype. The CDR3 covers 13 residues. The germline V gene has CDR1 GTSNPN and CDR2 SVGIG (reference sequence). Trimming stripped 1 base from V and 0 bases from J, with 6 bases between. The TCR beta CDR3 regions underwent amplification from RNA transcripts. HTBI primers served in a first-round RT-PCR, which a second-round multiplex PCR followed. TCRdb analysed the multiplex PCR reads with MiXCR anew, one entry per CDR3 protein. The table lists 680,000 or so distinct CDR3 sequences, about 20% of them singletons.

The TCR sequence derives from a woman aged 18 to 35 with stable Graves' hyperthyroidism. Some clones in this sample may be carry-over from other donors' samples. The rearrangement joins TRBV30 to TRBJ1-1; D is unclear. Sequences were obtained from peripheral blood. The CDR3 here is CAWSALLNTEAFF. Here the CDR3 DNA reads TGTGCCTGGAGTGCCTTACTGAACACTGAAGCTTTCTTT.